This T cell receptor beta chain appears in the sequencing data of a study of identical twins. TCRdb ran MiXCR on the 5' RACE reads and lists one entry per CDR3 protein. The sample consists of hundreds of thousands of distinct CDR3 sequences, 10% to 15% of them appearing once. Trimming removed 5 bases from V and 6 bases from J, with 26 bases in between. This CDR3 contains 18 residues. Germline-derived CDR1 and CDR2 are SGHAT and FQNNGV. This clonotype was counted many times. These data were also reused for a study on yellow fever vaccine responses in identical twins.

Sequenced sample: PBMCs. This rearrangement joins TRBV11-2 to TRBJ2-4; tentative D call: TRBD1 (5 bases). The clonotype originates from a woman between 18 and 29 years old in good health. In DNA form, the CDR3 reads TGTGCCAGCAGCAGCATCTTAGGGCAGGGCAAGAAGGGAAACATTCAGTACTTC. Residues: CASSSILGQGKKGNIQYF.